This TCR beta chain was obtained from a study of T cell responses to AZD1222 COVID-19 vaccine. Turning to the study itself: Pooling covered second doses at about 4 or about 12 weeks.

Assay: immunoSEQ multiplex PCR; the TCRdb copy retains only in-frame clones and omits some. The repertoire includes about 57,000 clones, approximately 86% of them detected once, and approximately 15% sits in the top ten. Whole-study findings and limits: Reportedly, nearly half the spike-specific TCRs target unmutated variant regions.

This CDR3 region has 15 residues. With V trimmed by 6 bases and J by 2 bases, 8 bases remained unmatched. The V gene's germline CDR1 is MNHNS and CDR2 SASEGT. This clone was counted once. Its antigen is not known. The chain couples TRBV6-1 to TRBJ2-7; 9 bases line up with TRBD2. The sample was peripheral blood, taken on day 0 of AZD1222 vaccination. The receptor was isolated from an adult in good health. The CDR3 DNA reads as TGTGCCAGCAGCGCGGGGGGGGAGGGAACCTACGAGCAGTACTTC. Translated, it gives CASSAGGEGTYEQYF.